This T cell receptor beta chain was found in a study of T cells in Graves' hyperthyroidism and ophthalmopathy. Germline trimming cut 4 bases from V and 7 bases from J; bases unmatched to any gene: 6. The CDR3 extends over 12 amino acids. Germline CDR1 and CDR2: DFQATT and SNEGSKA (reference sequence). Hyperthyroidism, newly diagnosed and lasting under 2 months, affected patients aged 18 to 65. Regions amplified from RNA transcripts were the TCR beta CDR3 regions. In the first-round RT-PCR of the TCR CDR3, the HTBI primer set was used. MiXCR, applied by TCRdb to the multiplex PCR reads, yields one record per CDR3 protein. This table has about 540,000 distinct CDR3 sequences, about 43% appearing once.

The chain couples TRBV20-1 to TRBJ1-2, with 7 bases that match TRBD1. The sequenced sample consisted of peripheral blood or thyroid tissue (not recorded which). The clonotype originates from a woman aged 18-29 years with Graves' hyperthyroidism. The CDR3 loop reads CSATNRGGGYTF. CDR3 nucleotide sequence: TGCAGTGCTACAAACAGGGGAGGTGGCTACACCTTC.